The following is a T cell receptor (beta chain) sequence with its context. What it recognizes is unknown. This record belongs to a study of cytomegalovirus exposure and HLA in healthy donors. Whole-study results and caveats: The authors later found HLA-associated TCR beta chains more clonally expanded than equally common others. TCR beta V- and J-gene trimming was later associated with a missense DCLRE1C variant. Later analysis suggested most CMV-associated TCR beta chains were HLA-restricted.

PCR was performed using 60 Vbeta and 13 Jbeta primers. Sequencing was performed with immunoSEQ multiplex PCR; in TCRdb, only in-frame clones are kept and a portion is missing. The table lists under 250,000 clones, 70% to 80% of them singletons. Germline assignment: CDR1 SNHLY and CDR2 FYNNEI. The CDR3 has 16 amino acids. Trimming cost V 5 bases and J 3 bases; bases outside gene matches: 10. V is TRBV2 and J is TRBJ1-5; TRBD1 matches at 7 bases. This TCR was sampled from a male donor in good health and CMV-seronegative. The specimen was PBMCs. Here the CDR3 DNA reads TGTGCCAGCAGTACAGACAGGGCAAGGGACAATCAGCCCCAGCATTTT. Translated, it gives CASSTDRARDNQPQHF.